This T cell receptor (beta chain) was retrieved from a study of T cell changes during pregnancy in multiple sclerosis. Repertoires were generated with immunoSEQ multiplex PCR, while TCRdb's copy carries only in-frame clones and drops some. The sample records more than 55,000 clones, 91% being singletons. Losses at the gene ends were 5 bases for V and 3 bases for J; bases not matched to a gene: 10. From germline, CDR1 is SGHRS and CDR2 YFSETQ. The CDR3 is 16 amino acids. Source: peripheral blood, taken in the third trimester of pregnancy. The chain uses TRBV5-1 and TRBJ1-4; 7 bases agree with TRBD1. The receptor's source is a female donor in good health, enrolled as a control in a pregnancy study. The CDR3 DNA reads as TGCGCCAGCAGTTACCGGGACAGACTTCCTAATGAAAAACTGTTTTTT. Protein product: CASSYRDRLPNEKLFF.